This T cell receptor (beta chain) derives from a study of blood T cell repertoires in COVID-19. At the level of the study: Samples came from the United States, Italy and Spain, spanning acute and convalescent COVID-19.

In the authors' methods: Estimation of nucleated cell counts relied on the amplification of reference gene primers. Some clones are missing from TCRdb's copy, which holds only in-frame ones; the method was immunoSEQ multiplex PCR. Clone size and the V and J calls come from that table; the DNA yielded D and trimming. The table shows 270,000 or so clones, with more than 70% occurring only once. Participant age was roughly 18 to 89 years, and participants resided in 20 to 30 US areas. Participant reports of clinical history set cohort assignment. This CDR3 has 15 residues. Germline-derived CDR1 and CDR2 are LNHNV and YYDKDF (reference sequence). With 3 bases removed from V and 2 bases from J, the gap between germline ends came to 13 bases.

This TCR was recovered from a woman in her thirties or forties with acute COVID-19. The sample was PBMCs or T cells enriched from blood (not recorded which). V gene TRBV15 combines with J gene TRBJ2-5; D is unclear. Here the CDR3 reads CATSSDSLPQETQYF. The DNA for the CDR3 is TGTGCCACCAGCAGCGACTCCCTACCACAAGAGACCCAGTACTTC.